This passage covers 15 T cell receptor delta chains from one sample sequenced in a study of gamma-delta T cells after stem cell transplantation. TCRdb re-called clones from the RT-PCR reads via CATT. Among 2,500 to 3,500 delta-chain clones, about 5% were seen once, and the ten largest hold over 10%. The source material was gamma-delta T cells. The receptors shown here come from a human donor. It is not recorded whose cells these are; they may come from a transplant donor.

This clone has just a few counts. The protein given by TCRdb reflects a much larger clone and differs at residue 17 from this DNA's translation, likely from a read error; the protein shown is the DNA's translation. This chain uses TRDV2 with TRDJ1, with TRDD3 matching 9 bases. This CDR3 comprises 19 residues. Germline CDR1 reads GEAIGNYY; CDR2 reads EKD. This chain's CDR3 is CACDALGDSSSANTDKPIF. DNA of the CDR3: TGTGCCTGTGACGCGCTGGGGGATTCTTCGTCGGCCAACACCGATAAACCCATCTTT.

Remarks on this clone: A much more abundant neighbour one base away suggests this may be a read error. The chain joins TRDV2 to TRDJ1, with 10 bases that match TRDD3. CDR3 length equals 16 residues. With V trimmed by 3 bases and J by 1 base, 7 bases remained unmatched. Germline CDR1 reads GEAIGNYY; CDR2 reads EKD. CDR3 region: CACDPTGGWSTDKLIF. CDR3 sequence (DNA): TGTGCCTGTGACCCGACTGGGGGATGGAGCACCGATAAACTCATCTTT.

The sample holds a few counts of this clone. This could be a read error, since a much larger clone is one nucleotide away. The sample holds other DNA sequences that translate to the same CDR3. Here the CDR3 reads CACDAWGKNTDKLIF. As DNA, the CDR3 is TGTGCCTGCGACGCCTGGGGGAAAAACACCGATAAACTCATCTTT. This rearrangement joins TRDV2 to TRDJ1; 8 nucleotides match TRDD3. Germline loops: CDR1 GEAIGNYY, CDR2 EKD. This CDR3 is 15 amino acids long. V shed 7 bases, J shed 0 bases, and the junction held 9 bases outside the gene matches.

This clone qualifies as hyperexpanded. This sample also contains other DNA sequences that code for the same CDR3. The rearrangement links TRDV2 to TRDJ1, with 9 bases lining up with TRDD3. Germline CDR1 and CDR2: GEAIGNYY and EKD. Germline trimming cut 3 bases from V and 0 bases from J; bases unmatched to any gene: 16. The CDR3 sequence is 19 residues long. The DNA for the CDR3 is TGTGCCTGTGACGCGCTGGGGGATTCTTCGTCGGCCAACACCGATAAACTCATCTTT. As protein: CACDALGDSSSANTDKLIF.

Notes on this clone: The protein TCRdb lists belongs to a much larger clone and differs from this DNA's translation at residue 17, which points to a read error; the protein shown is made from the DNA. The genes are TRDV2 and TRDJ1; 9 nucleotides agree with TRDD3. This CDR3 has 21 amino acids. The germline V gene encodes CDR1 GEAIGNYY and CDR2 EKD. The CDR3 DNA reads as TGTGCCTGTGACACCGTGACTCCACTACATACTGGGGGACAGTACACCGCTAAACTCATCTTT. Encoded protein: CACDTVTPLHTGGQYTAKLIF.

This clone has more than one count but fewer than ten. This may arise from a read error, as a much more abundant clone is one base away. V usage is TRDV2 and J usage is TRDJ1, with D perhaps matching TRDD3 (5 bases). The germline V gene has CDR1 GEAIGNYY and CDR2 EKD. V lost 1 base to trimming and J lost 0 bases, with 20 bases between them. This CDR3 region has 18 residues. CDR3 region: CACDTVRRGPGYTDKLIF. The CDR3 region has the DNA TGTGCCTGTGACACTGTTAGAAGGGGACCTGGGTACACCGATAAACTCATCTTT.

This clone was recorded a few times. A far larger clone is just one base off, so this is likely a read error. This sequence joins TRDV2 and TRDJ1; 9 bases are shared with TRDD3. Germline values: CDR1 GEAIGNYY, CDR2 EKD. This CDR3 comprises 20 residues. J gave up 0 bases and V 0 bases, and 16 bases lay outside the gene matches. This CDR3 reads CACDTIGILGDAPNTDKLIF. The CDR3, as DNA: TGTGCCTGTGACACCATAGGGATACTGGGGGACGCACCAAACACCGATAAACTCATCTTT.

Of note for this clone: The amino acid sequence in TCRdb belongs to a much larger clone and departs from this DNA's translation at residue 12, likely a sequencing read error; the sequence shown is translated from the DNA. The rearrangement joins TRDV2 to TRDJ1, with TRDD3 matching 13 bases. The ends lost 0 bases at V and 3 bases at J; junction bases unmatched: 6. This CDR3 contains 17 residues. Germline V CDR1 and CDR2: GEAIGNYY, EKD. CDR3 sequence (DNA): TGTGCCTGTGACACCCTTACTGGGGGATACGCGCCCGATAAACTCATCTTT. Translation gives CACDTLTGGYAPDKLIF.

Points on this clone: Mismatch with germline at one junction end may stem from a read error. This chain uses TRDV2 with TRDJ1; D is undetermined. The CDR3 sequence is 15 residues long. CDR1 is GEAIGNYY and CDR2 is EKD in the germline V gene. The chain's CDR3 is CARDPAEVYTDKPIF. The CDR3 bases are TGTGCCCGTGACCCGGCAGAAGTGTACACCGATAAACCCATCTTT.

This chain links TRDV2 with TRDJ1, with 13 bases fitting TRDD3. CDR1 and CDR2 (germline): GEAIGNYY, EKD. The CDR3 length is 18 residues. Trimming cost V 0 bases and J 2 bases; bases outside gene matches: 8. The CDR3 is CACDTVTGGYARTDKLIF. The CDR3 DNA sequence: TGTGCCTGTGACACCGTTACTGGGGGATACGCCAGAACCGATAAACTCATCTTT.

The J gene is TRDJ1, the V gene TRDV2; the D is unclear. The V end lost 0 bases, the J end lost 4 bases, and 17 bases lay between the germline ends. There are 16 residues in the CDR3. Germline V lookup: CDR1 GEAIGNYY, CDR2 EKD. The CDR3 sequence is CACDTGWPNAGDKLIF. In nucleotides, the CDR3 is TGTGCCTGTGACACCGGCTGGCCCAACGCTGGCGATAAACTCATCTTT.

A note on this clone: The TCRdb protein, from a much larger clone, departs from this DNA's translation at residue 12, likely by read error; the protein shown derives from the DNA. The chain links TRDV2 to TRDJ1; perhaps TRDD3 as D (5 bases). The CDR3 runs 17 residues. V lost 3 bases, J lost 3 bases, and 22 bases lay in between. The germline V gene has CDR1 GEAIGNYY and CDR2 EKD. CDR3 sequence: CACDHITGSPRADKLIF. DNA for the CDR3: TGTGCCTGTGACCACATTACTGGATCCCCTCGCGCCGATAAACTCATCTTT.

A note on this clone: The junction departs from germline at one end; a sequencing error may be responsible. This chain connects TRDV2 to TRDJ1; 7 bases align to TRDD3. In germline, CDR1 is GEAIGNYY, CDR2 EKD. There are 20 residues in the CDR3. The CDR3 protein is CAYDNVAGGSEGTETGKLIF. Written as DNA, the CDR3 is TGTGCCTATGACAACGTGGCTGGGGGGTCAGAAGGGACCGAGACAGGGAAACTCATCTTT.

By sample share, this clone is large (0.1 to 1%). This same CDR3 is encoded by further DNA sequences in the sample. The V and J genes are TRDV2 and TRDJ1, with 9 bases fitting TRDD3. The CDR3 spans 19 residues. V lost 0 bases, J lost 4 bases, and 17 bases stayed unmatched. CDR1 is GEAIGNYY and CDR2 is EKD in the germline V gene. CDR3: CACDTVVRGIPKDSDKLIF. The CDR3 DNA sequence: TGTGCCTGTGACACCGTTGTTCGGGGGATACCAAAGGATAGCGATAAACTCATCTTT.

A few counts support this clone. With a far larger clone one base away, a read error is the likely cause. The rearrangement uses TRDV2 and TRDJ1; the D gene is possibly TRDD3 (6 bases). The CDR3 has 15 residues. The ends were cut back, 0 bases at V and 9 bases at J, with 19 bases in the middle. Germline loops: CDR1 GEAIGNYY, CDR2 EKD. The DNA for the CDR3 is TGTGCCTGTGACACCATGGGGGCTGGCTTTGAAGAACTCATCTTT. Its protein product is CACDTMGAGFEELIF.